Sequencing of this T cell receptor beta chain was carried out in a study of spatial heterogeneity in lung cancer. Study conclusions and caveats: Intratumoral expanded alpha and beta TCR counts were found to track tumor mutation counts.

Documented time point: sample taken at primary tumor resection. The cohort: roughly 72 early-stage, untreated non-small cell lung cancer patients. Relative to its sample, this clonotype is medium-sized (0.01 to 0.1%). The antigen is unknown. Little can be read into the size of this beta chain, an off-target read in a library designed for alpha chains. TCRdb passed the 5' RACE reads through MiXCR, listing each CDR3 protein once. This sample has some 10,000 distinct CDR3 sequences; under 6.5% occur once, and the top ten carry 10%. The sequence was obtained from a male donor with early-stage non-small cell lung cancer. The sequencing used lung tumor tissue, collected at surgery.

DNA of the CDR3: TGTGCCAGCAGTTTGGGGTTCGGGGACCACTATGGCTACACCTTC. Protein: CASSLGFGDHYGYTF. V and J are TRBV28 and TRBJ1-2, with TRBD1 as a possible D gene (5 bases). The V gene lost 3 bases and the J gene lost 3 bases, with 14 bases spanning the gap. Germline assignment: CDR1 MDHEN and CDR2 SYDVKM. The CDR3 has 15 amino acids.